The 5 T cell receptor beta chains below all came from one sample that was sequenced in a study of CD8 T cells in ankylosing spondylitis. No antigen has been assigned to these receptors. Points from the study as a whole: Within ankylosing spondylitis blood, a TCR beta motif made up of eight or nine highly homologous variants appeared to be characteristic.

TCRdb processed the 5' RACE reads anew with MiXCR; each CDR3 protein has one entry. There are some 450,000 distinct CDR3 sequences in the sample; 17% occur only once, and approximately 0.97% lies in the top ten. Source material: blood, either unsorted or a sorted T cell fraction (not recorded which). The receptor source for this set is a male donor with ankylosing spondylitis.

The chain employs TRBV6-2 or TRBV6-3 and TRBJ2-5; D is perhaps TRBD1 or TRBD2 (5 bases each). V was cut by 6 bases and J by 2 bases, with 10 bases left in between. Germline V lookup: CDR1 MNHEY, CDR2 SVGEGT. The CDR3 covers 13 residues. In nucleotides, the CDR3 is TGTGCCAGCAGAGGGGAGCCACAAGAGACCCAGTACTTC. Encoded protein: CASRGEPQETQYF.

This clonotype was detected only once. The chain is built from TRBV5-5 and TRBJ1-6, with TRBD1 matching over 12 bases. From germline, CDR1 is SGHKS and CDR2 YYEKEE (reference sequence). Trimming at V came to 3 bases and at J to 9 bases, leaving 4 bases not matched to a gene. This CDR3 region has 15 residues. The CDR3 sequence: CASSWGTGGFSPLHF. Written as DNA, the CDR3 is TGTGCCAGCAGCTGGGGGACAGGGGGCTTTTCACCCCTCCACTTT.

This clonotype was seen only a few times. The chain combines TRBV4-2 with TRBJ1-4; TRBD1 might be the D (5 bases). The CDR3 spans 14 residues. With 3 bases removed from V and 8 bases from J, the gap between germline ends came to 13 bases. In germline, CDR1 is LGHNA, CDR2 YNFKEQ. This chain's CDR3 is CASSQTGAAEKLFF. The CDR3 DNA is TGTGCCAGCAGCCAGACCGGGGCCGCGGAAAAACTGTTTTTT.

This clonotype was seen more than once but under ten times. The chain links TRBV6-2 or TRBV6-3 to TRBJ2-5, with 7 bases fitting TRBD2. CDR1 is MNHEY and CDR2 is SVGEGT in the germline V gene. The CDR3 is 13 amino acids. V lost 8 bases to trimming and J lost 5 bases; unmatched junction nucleotides: 8. Here the CDR3 DNA reads TGTGCCAGCCGGGCGGGAGTGGACGAGACCCAGTACTTC. Its protein product is CASRAGVDETQYF.

This chain connects TRBV4-2 to TRBJ1-1, with D maybe TRBD1 (6 bases). The CDR3 runs to 15 residues. The V gene's germline CDR1 is LGHNA and CDR2 YNFKEQ. The V gene lost 3 bases and the J gene lost 4 bases, with 15 bases spanning the gap. CDR3 sequence (DNA): TGTGCCAGCAGCCAGCCCCCAGGGGCGAGCACTGAAGCTTTCTTT. Its translation is CASSQPPGASTEAFF.